This record covers a single TCR beta chain. Its antigen is not identified. Cell sorting via CD45RO/CCR7/CD25/CD127/CD95/CD27 was performed to obtain CD4+ naive, central memory, regulatory and stem cell-like memory cells. Every sorted population was more than 98% pure. Sequencing targeted expressed TCRB transcripts, as all isolated RNA had been reverse transcribed. The method was immunoSEQ multiplex PCR; TCRdb's version includes in-frame clones alone and lacks a portion of them. Of approximately 140,000 clones in the sample, 7.5% to 9.5% were seen once. The sample belongs to a study of beta chain features in type 1 diabetes. Study conclusions and caveats: Among all four CD4+ subsets, Type 1 diabetes patients had TCRB CDR3s that were moderately but significantly shorter. The question of HLA type influencing TCRB rearrangement was one that remained unresolved here. At VDJ recombination sites, type 1 diabetes patients had fewer insertions and more deleted nucleotides.

CDR1 and CDR2 (germline): SEHNR, FQNEAQ (reference sequence). The CDR3 has 15 amino acids. The V segment lost 5 bases and the J segment 6 bases; nucleotides outside the gene matches: 8. The TCR was taken from a man in his thirties or forties with type 1 diabetes. This chain links TRBV7-9 with TRBJ2-7, with 12 bases identical to TRBD2. The sample consisted of central memory CD4+ T cells from blood. CDR3 protein: CASSTYGLAGSEQYF. The CDR3 region has the DNA TGTGCCAGCAGCACCTATGGACTAGCGGGAAGCGAGCAGTACTTC.